The clone carrying this T cell receptor beta chain was observed a single time. Profiling relied on immunoSEQ multiplex PCR, and the TCRdb table lists in-frame clones only, not all of them. Found here are approximately 220,000 clones, around 87% of them singletons; the top ten hold 3.5%. The J segment lost 2 bases and the V segment lost 0 bases, leaving 6 bases of the junction unmatched. CDR1 is SGHTA, CDR2 FQGTGA, per germline. The CDR3 runs 17 residues. This entry is derived from a study of blood T cell repertoires in COVID-19. Study in general: Samples of COVID-19 (acute and convalescent) were obtained from the United States, Italy and Spain. PBMCs, B-cell-depleted T cells, or T cells provided the cDNA or gDNA that made up the material.

Input material: PBMCs or T cells enriched from blood (not recorded which). This chain joins TRBV7-3 and TRBJ2-2; 7 bases align to TRBD2. This receptor was taken from a woman between 18 and 29 years old in a cohort exposed to, infected with or recovered from COVID-19 (not recorded which). The CDR3 region is CASSLTLASGNTGELFF. The CDR3 nucleotides read TGTGCCAGCAGCTTAACTTTGGCTAGCGGAAACACCGGGGAGCTGTTTTTT.